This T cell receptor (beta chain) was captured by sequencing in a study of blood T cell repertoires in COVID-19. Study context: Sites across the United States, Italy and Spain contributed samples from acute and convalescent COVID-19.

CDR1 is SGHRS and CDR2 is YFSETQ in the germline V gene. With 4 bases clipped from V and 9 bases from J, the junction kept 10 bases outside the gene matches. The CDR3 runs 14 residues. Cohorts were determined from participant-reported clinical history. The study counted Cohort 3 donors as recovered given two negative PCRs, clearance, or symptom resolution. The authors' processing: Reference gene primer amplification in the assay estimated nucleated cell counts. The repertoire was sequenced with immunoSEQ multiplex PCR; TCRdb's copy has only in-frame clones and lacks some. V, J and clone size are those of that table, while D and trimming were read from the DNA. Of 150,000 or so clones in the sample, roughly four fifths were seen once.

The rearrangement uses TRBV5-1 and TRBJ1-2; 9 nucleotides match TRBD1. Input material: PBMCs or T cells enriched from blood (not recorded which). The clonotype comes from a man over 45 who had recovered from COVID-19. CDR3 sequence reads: CASSPGQGKASYTF. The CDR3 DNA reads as TGCGCCAGCAGCCCCGGACAGGGGAAAGCGAGCTACACCTTC.